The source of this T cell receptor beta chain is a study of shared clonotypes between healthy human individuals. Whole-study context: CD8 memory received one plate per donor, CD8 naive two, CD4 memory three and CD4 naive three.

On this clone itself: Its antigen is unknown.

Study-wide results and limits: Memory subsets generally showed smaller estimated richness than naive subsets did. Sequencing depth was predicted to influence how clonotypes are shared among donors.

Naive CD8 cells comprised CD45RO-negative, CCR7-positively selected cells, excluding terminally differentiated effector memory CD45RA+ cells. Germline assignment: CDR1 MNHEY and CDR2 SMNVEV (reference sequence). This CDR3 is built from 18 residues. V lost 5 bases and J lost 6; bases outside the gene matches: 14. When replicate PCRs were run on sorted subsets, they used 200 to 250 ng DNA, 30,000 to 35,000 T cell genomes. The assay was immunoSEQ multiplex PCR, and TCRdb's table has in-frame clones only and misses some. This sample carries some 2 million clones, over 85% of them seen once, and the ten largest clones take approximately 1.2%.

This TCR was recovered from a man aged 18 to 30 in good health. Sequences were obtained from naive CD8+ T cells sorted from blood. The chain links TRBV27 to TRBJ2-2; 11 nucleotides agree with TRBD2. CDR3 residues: CASSPILAGVTFSGELFF. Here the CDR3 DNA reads TGTGCCAGCAGTCCGATACTAGCGGGGGTAACGTTCTCCGGGGAGCTGTTTTTT.